The 23 T cell receptor beta chains below were found in one sample sequenced in a study of beta chain features in type 1 diabetes. Reverse transcribing all isolated RNA meant expressed TCRB transcripts were sequenced. Generated by immunoSEQ multiplex PCR, the TCRdb table keeps only in-frame clones and is missing some. The data contain some 140,000 clones, nearly 9.5% of them singletons. The sequencing sample was made of central memory CD4+ T cells from blood. The receptors stem from a man in his late teens or twenties in good health.

Notes on this clone: This CDR3 is also generated by other DNA sequences in the sample. The chain uses TRBV7-2 and TRBJ2-3; D is ambiguous. The CDR3 length is 15 residues. The V end lost 1 base, the J end lost 1 base, and 9 bases lay between the germline ends. The germline gives CDR1 SGHTA, CDR2 FQGNSA. CDR3 nucleotide sequence: TGTGCCAGCAGCTTAGGAGGATCTGGCACAGATACGCAGTATTTT. It specifies CASSLGGSGTDTQYF.

The chain recombines TRBV15 with TRBJ1-2, with D uncertain. The germline CDR1 and CDR2 sequences are LNHNV and YYDKDF (reference sequence). CDR3 size: 13 residues. Trimming cost V 5 bases and J 1 base, with 8 bases left between them. The CDR3 loop reads CATSGGLNYGYTF. CDR3 bases: TGTGCCACCAGCGGCGGCCTTAACTATGGCTACACCTTC.

The CDR3 DNA reads as TGTGCCAGCAGCGTAGAACAGGGGGCTCCCTACGAGCAGTACTTC. Amino acids: CASSVEQGAPYEQYF. The gene calls are TRBV9 and TRBJ2-7; 9 bases align to TRBD1. After removal of 0 bases from V and 2 bases from J, the junction contained 3 bases not matched to a gene. This CDR3 spans 15 amino acids. In germline, CDR1 is SGDLS, CDR2 YYNGEE.

This clone turned up a few times. The chain recombines TRBV5-1 with TRBJ2-3; TRBD2 agrees at 9 bases. Germline values: CDR1 SGHRS, CDR2 YFSETQ. The V and J ends lost 6 bases and 5 bases, in that order; junction bases with no gene match: 7. The CDR3 is 14 residues long. The CDR3 DNA sequence: TGCGCCAGCAAGGCGGGGGGGCTGGAAGATACGCAGTATTTT. Protein sequence: CASKAGGLEDTQYF.

This clone was seen only a few times. The chain uses TRBV4-1 and TRBJ2-2; TRBD1 matches 7 bases. Germline assignment: CDR1 MGHRA and CDR2 YSYEKL. The CDR3 runs to 16 residues. V lost 0 bases and J lost 3; bases outside the gene matches: 4. The CDR3 DNA reads as TGCGCCAGCAGCCAAGATTTCGGGACAGACACCGGGGAGCTGTTTTTT. This gives the protein CASSQDFGTDTGELFF.

This clone was seen ten or more times. The chain employs TRBV7-9 and TRBJ2-5; D unclear. V was pared by 1 base and J by 2 bases, with 11 bases between. The germline V gene encodes CDR1 SEHNR and CDR2 FQNEAQ (reference sequence). The CDR3 contains 15 residues. This CDR3 reads CASSLGFNKQETQYF. The CDR3 DNA is TGTGCCAGCAGCTTAGGTTTTAACAAGCAAGAGACCCAGTACTTC.

This clone was seen a few times. The rearrangement joins TRBV9 to TRBJ1-6; 8 bases fit TRBD1. Germline CDR1 reads SGDLS; CDR2 reads YYNGEE. The CDR3 length is 14 residues. The ends lost 4 bases at V and 10 bases at J; junction bases unmatched: 7. The CDR3 loop is CASSPTGVRSPLHF. CDR3 nucleotide sequence: TGTGCCAGCAGCCCGACAGGGGTCAGGTCACCCCTCCACTTT.

The genes are TRBV11-2 and TRBJ2-7, with 8 bases identical to TRBD1. V shed 1 base, J shed 4 bases, and the junction held 9 bases outside the gene matches. Germline V CDR1 and CDR2: SGHAT, FQNNGV. The CDR3 covers 16 residues. CDR3 DNA sequence: TGTGCCAGCAGCTTAGTCGGCGGACAGGGTGGTTACGAGCAGTACTTC. Translated, it gives CASSLVGGQGGYEQYF.

The DNA for the CDR3 is TGCGCCAGCAACAAAGGACTACCCTCCTACAATGAGCAGTTCTTC. Translating gives CASNKGLPSYNEQFF. The chain links TRBV10-2 to TRBJ2-1; tentatively, D is TRBD2 (6 bases). The CDR3 is 15 amino acids. V was shortened by 7 bases and J by 0 bases, with 13 bases between the two germline ends. In germline, CDR1 is WSHSY, CDR2 SAAADI.

The rearrangement joins TRBV7-2 to TRBJ1-2; maybe TRBD1 (5 bases). Germline CDR1 is SGHTA and CDR2 is FQGNSA. V shed 5 bases and J shed 4 bases, with 14 bases lying between them. The CDR3 runs to 14 residues. The CDR3 sequence: CASSVSGLGYGYTF. As DNA, the CDR3 is TGTGCCAGCAGCGTCTCAGGGTTGGGCTATGGCTACACCTTC.

The rearrangement joins TRBV9 to TRBJ2-7; 12 nucleotides match TRBD1. The germline V gene encodes CDR1 SGDLS and CDR2 YYNGEE. The V segment lost 3 bases and the J segment 0 bases; nucleotides outside the gene matches: 4. The CDR3 runs to 16 residues. The CDR3 spells CASSGGTGGGSYEQYF. In DNA form, the CDR3 reads TGTGCCAGCAGCGGGGGGACAGGGGGCGGCTCCTACGAGCAGTACTTC. Together with reference TRBV9 and TRBJ2-7, the CDR3 gives the full variable domain: DSGVTQTPKHLITATGQRVTLRCSPRSGDLSVYWYQQSLDQGLQFLIQYYNGEERAKGNILERFSAQQFPDLHSELNLSSLELGDSALYFCASSGGTGGGSYEQYFGPGTRLTVT.

For this clone: The identical CDR3 is also encoded by other nucleotide sequences in the sample. The rearrangement joins TRBV18 to TRBJ1-5, with a possible D match to TRBD1 (5 bases). The CDR3 is 16 amino acids. Germline CDR1 KGHSH, CDR2 LQKENI. Deletions cut 0 bases from V and 5 bases from J, with 14 bases between. The CDR3 spells CASSPPGREEDQPQHF. The CDR3 DNA is TGTGCCAGCTCACCACCTGGCAGGGAAGAGGATCAGCCCCAGCATTTT.

This clone was counted a few times. This chain links TRBV19 with TRBJ1-1; D gene unclear. The CDR3 length is 15 residues. The ends were cut back, 4 bases at V and 1 base at J, with 13 bases in the middle. In germline, CDR1 is LNHDA, CDR2 SQIVND (reference sequence). The CDR3 reads CASSTPRLGNTEAFF. CDR3 DNA: TGTGCCAGTAGTACCCCACGCCTAGGGAACACTGAAGCTTTCTTT.

This clone was seen more than once but under ten times. The chain joins TRBV12-5 to TRBJ2-5, with 8 nucleotides matching TRBD2. The CDR3 spans 14 residues. CDR1 and CDR2 (germline): LGHNT, FRNRAP. V shed 6 bases and J 5 bases; nucleotides not matched to a gene: 8. Here the CDR3 reads CASGPSGGMETQYF. The CDR3 nucleotides are TGTGCTAGTGGCCCGTCGGGGGGGATGGAGACCCAGTACTTC.

The genes are TRBV19 and TRBJ1-6; 10 bases align to TRBD1. J lost 9 bases, V lost 3 bases, and 2 bases had no gene match. This CDR3 has 14 residues. Germline CDR1 is LNHDA and CDR2 is SQIVND (reference sequence). In nucleotides, the CDR3 is TGTGCCAGTAGTATGACAGGGGGCGGTTCACCCCTCCACTTT. The encoded protein is CASSMTGGGSPLHF.

The sample holds a few counts of this clone. The chain combines TRBV4-3 with TRBJ2-7; a possible D gene is TRBD2 (6 bases). Germline loops: CDR1 LGHNA, CDR2 YSLEER. The CDR3 sequence is 15 residues long. Trimming pared 0 bases from V and 7 bases from J, leaving 16 bases between. The CDR3 loop is CASSQEGTRAGEQYF. As DNA, the CDR3 is TGCGCCAGCAGCCAAGAGGGAACCAGGGCGGGGGAGCAGTACTTC.

This clone was seen ten or more times. The CDR3 loop is CASSLGQGGEKLFF. The CDR3 nucleotides are TGTGCCAGCAGCCTCGGACAGGGAGGGGAAAAACTGTTTTTT. The V call is TRBV2, the J call TRBJ1-4, with 8 bases aligning to TRBD1. Germline values: CDR1 SNHLY, CDR2 FYNNEI. The CDR3 spans 14 residues. V gave up 6 bases and J gave up 8 bases; unmatched junction bases: 8. Looking up the rest from reference TRBV2 and TRBJ1-4 gives the full variable domain: EPEVTQTPSHQVTQMGQEVILRCVPISNHLYFYWYRQILGQKVEFLVSFYNNEISEKSEIFDDQFSVERPDGSNFTLKIRSTKLEDSAMYFCASSLGQGGEKLFFGSGTQLSVL.

This clone turned up a few times. This rearrangement joins TRBV2 to TRBJ1-5; 8 bases map to TRBD1. J gave up 0 bases and V 3 bases, and 1 base lay outside the gene matches. The CDR3 runs to 15 residues. Germline CDR1 reads SNHLY; CDR2 reads FYNNEI. CDR3 in amino acids: CASSEGQVSNQPQHF. DNA of the CDR3: TGTGCCAGCAGTGAGGGACAGGTTAGCAATCAGCCCCAGCATTTT.

The chain employs TRBV18 and TRBJ2-4; TRBD1 agrees at 10 bases. V lost 6 bases and J lost 0; bases outside the gene matches: 2. CDR1 is KGHSH and CDR2 is LQKENI in the germline V gene. The length of the CDR3 is 15 residues. CDR3 protein: CASSRDRGAKNIQYF. The CDR3 nucleotides read TGTGCCAGCTCCCGGGACAGGGGAGCCAAAAACATTCAGTACTTC.

This clone was detected a few times. V is TRBV4-2 and J is TRBJ2-1, with TRBD2 matching over 10 bases. Per the germline V gene, CDR1 is LGHNA and CDR2 is YNFKEQ. The length of the CDR3 is 16 residues. V shed 1 base, J shed 3 bases, and the junction held 3 bases outside the gene matches. In nucleotides, the CDR3 is TGTGCCAGCAGCCAAGCCACTAGCGGGGACTACAATGAGCAGTTCTTC. Amino acids: CASSQATSGDYNEQFF.

This clone has only a few counts. The J gene is TRBJ2-5, the V gene TRBV28, with 9 nucleotides matching TRBD1. Matching the DNA end better, TRBJ2-7 makes the J call doubtful. CDR3 length: 13 residues. Germline V gene lookup returns CDR1 MDHEN and CDR2 SYDVKM. CDR3: CASRGQGVYEQYF. The CDR3 DNA reads as TGTGCCAGCAGGGGACAGGGAGTTTACGAGCAGTACTTC.

This clone has just a few counts. V is TRBV13 and J is TRBJ2-7; no clear D gene. Germline CDR1 reads PRHDT; CDR2 reads FYEKMQ (reference sequence). V lost 2 bases, J lost 9 bases, and 23 bases lay in between. The CDR3 sequence is 16 residues long. The CDR3 DNA follows: TGTGCCAGCAGCTTACCTACCGTCGGATTAGCCTCTTCGCAGTACTTC. Residues: CASSLPTVGLASSQYF.

This clone was picked up a small number of times. The V and J genes are TRBV2 and TRBJ2-6; 9 bases align to TRBD1. The CDR3 is 16 amino acids. CDR1 is SNHLY and CDR2 is FYNNEI in the germline V gene. V dropped 5 bases and J dropped 4; count of bases not matched to a gene: 6. This CDR3 reads CASSPGTGTGANVLTF. The CDR3 DNA reads TGTGCCAGCAGTCCCGGGACAGGGACGGGGGCCAACGTCCTGACTTTC.